These 7 T cell receptor beta chains originate from one sample sequenced in a study of blood T cell repertoires in COVID-19. The data were produced by immunoSEQ multiplex PCR, yet TCRdb's version contains in-frame clones alone and is incomplete. The sample has 200,000 or so clones, more than 70% seen once. Sequencing was performed on peripheral blood. All receptors derive from a person aged 70 to 85 with COVID-19, enrolled during active disease.

The chain uses TRBV4-1 and TRBJ2-7; TRBD1 might be the D (6 bases). V lost 4 bases to trimming and J lost 4 bases, with 17 bases between them. This CDR3 has 15 amino acids. Germline CDR1 MGHRA, CDR2 YSYEKL. The CDR3 reads CASSRQTGPRYEQYF. In DNA form, the CDR3 reads TGCGCCAGCAGCCGACAAACAGGGCCTCGATACGAGCAGTACTTC.

J is TRBJ2-7 and V is TRBV28; 8 bases line up with TRBD1. Germline-derived CDR1 and CDR2 are MDHEN and SYDVKM. V lost 6 bases to trimming and J lost 1 base; unmatched junction nucleotides: 5. CDR3 length: 14 residues. DNA for the CDR3: TGTGCCAGCAGAAGGACAGGGCTGTCCTACGAGCAGTACTTC. This codes for CASRRTGLSYEQYF.

The V call is TRBV7-2, the J call TRBJ1-1; D is undetermined. Germline loops: CDR1 SGHTA, CDR2 FQGNSA. V dropped 2 bases and J dropped 1 base, with 8 bases sitting between them. The CDR3 loop spans 14 amino acids. The CDR3 loop is CASSLQHANTEAFF. The DNA of the CDR3 is TGTGCCAGCAGCTTACAACACGCGAACACTGAAGCTTTCTTT.

The chain has TRBV19 and TRBJ2-2, with TRBD2 as a possible D gene (6 bases). The CDR3 is 13 residues long. The germline V gene has CDR1 LNHDA and CDR2 SQIVND (reference sequence). Deletions cut 7 bases from V and 7 bases from J, with 13 bases between. CDR3 sequence reads: CASTMTRGGELFF. In DNA, the CDR3 is TGTGCCAGTACCATGACTAGAGGCGGGGAGCTGTTTTTT.

The chain employs TRBV20-1 and TRBJ2-1; 7 nucleotides line up with TRBD1. Germline V gives CDR1 DFQATT, CDR2 SNEGSKA (reference sequence). V lost 3 bases, J lost 4 bases, and 6 bases stayed unmatched. CDR3 length: 14 residues. CDR3 nucleotide sequence: TGCAGTGCTAGTGAAGGGGGCTCTTACAATGAGCAGTTCTTC. This sequence encodes CSASEGGSYNEQFF.

CDR3 in DNA: TGTGCCAGCAGAGGACAGCCGAATTCACCCCTCCACTTT. Its protein product is CASRGQPNSPLHF. V gene TRBV2 combines with J gene TRBJ1-6, with a possible D match to TRBD1 (6 bases). The CDR3 has 13 amino acids. Trimming pared 6 bases from V and 7 bases from J, leaving 10 bases between. Per the germline V gene, CDR1 is SNHLY and CDR2 is FYNNEI.

This rearrangement joins TRBV19 to TRBJ2-6; TRBD1 might be the D (6 bases). CDR1 is LNHDA and CDR2 is SQIVND in the germline V gene (reference sequence). Trimming took 6 bases from V and 0 from J, leaving 12 bases between them. The CDR3 runs to 16 residues. CDR3 nucleotides: TGTGCCAGTAGAAAAAACAGGGACTCTGGGGCCAACGTCCTGACTTTC. Translating gives CASRKNRDSGANVLTF.